One sample yielded the 4 T cell receptor beta chains listed below, sequenced in a study of blood T cell repertoires in COVID-19. Clones were read by immunoSEQ multiplex PCR, and TCRdb kept only the in-frame ones, dropping some. The data hold under 450,000 clones, with roughly 86% observed a single time. Sequencing used peripheral blood. These receptors were taken from a human donor with acute or convalescent COVID-19. The donor label of this sample is uncertain.

Points on this clone: Sequence at one end of the junction differs from germline and may be a read error. CDR3 sequence (DNA): TGTGCCAGCGCACCTATAAGACAGCCTGAAGCTTTCTTT. Protein: CASAPIRQPEAFF. This chain links TRBV18 with TRBJ1-1, with D possibly being TRBD1 (5 bases). This CDR3 has 13 residues. CDR1 and CDR2 from the germline V gene are KGHSH and LQKENI. The whole variable domain, remainder taken from reference TRBV18 and TRBJ1-1, is NAGVMQNPRHLVRRRGQEARLRCSPMKGHSHVYWYRQLPEEGLKFMVYLQKENIIDESGMPKERFSAEFPKEGPSILRIQQVVRGDSAAYFCASAPIRQPEAFFGQGTRLTVV.

The V call is TRBV10-3, the J call TRBJ2-3; maybe TRBD2 (5 bases). Germline V gene data show CDR1 as ENHRY and CDR2 as SYGVKD. The CDR3 extends over 15 amino acids. With 6 bases removed from V and 2 bases from J, the gap between germline ends came to 15 bases. The CDR3 DNA reads TGTGCCATCAGCAAGGACTTACTTCCCACAGATACGCAGTATTTT. This encodes CAISKDLLPTDTQYF.

The chain is built from TRBV6-5 and TRBJ2-3, with TRBD2 as a possible D gene (6 bases). In germline, CDR1 is MNHEY, CDR2 SVGAGI. The CDR3 spans 15 residues. The V end was cut by 3 bases, the J end by 5 bases, with 15 bases between. CDR3 nucleotide sequence: TGTGCCAGCAGTTATGGGACTTTGGGGGTAGATACGCAGTATTTT. Protein sequence: CASSYGTLGVDTQYF.

Turning to this clone: The same CDR3 also results from other DNA sequences found in this sample. The chain has TRBV18 and TRBJ2-7, with 10 bases fitting TRBD1. The V gene's germline CDR1 is KGHSH and CDR2 LQKENI. The V gene end was trimmed by 4 bases and the J gene end by 3 bases; junction bases not matched to a gene: 0. The CDR3 has 13 amino acids. CDR3 region: CASSRTGGYEQYF. Here the CDR3 DNA reads TGTGCCAGCTCACGGACAGGGGGCTACGAGCAGTACTTC.